The clone carrying this TCR beta chain showed up many times. This specimen belongs to a study of T cells in Graves' hyperthyroidism and ophthalmopathy. This CDR3 comprises 13 residues. V was trimmed by 6 bases and J by 0 bases, leaving 8 bases between them. Amplification yielded TCR beta CDR3 regions, with RNA transcripts as the source. The TCR CDR3 first-round RT-PCR relied on the HTBI primer set. TCRdb reanalysed the multiplex PCR reads using MiXCR and keeps one entry per CDR3 protein. Here the sample spans some 400,000 distinct CDR3 sequences, about 18% being singletons. This clonotype was sampled from a woman under 30 with Graves' hyperthyroidism. The sequenced sample consisted of blood. This chain connects TRBV12-3 or TRBV12-4 to TRBJ2-5; TRBD1 is a possible D gene (6 bases). The DNA for the CDR3 is TGTGCCAGCAGCCCAGGGGACCAAGAGACCCAGTACTTC. It specifies CASSPGDQETQYF.